This T cell receptor beta chain was recorded in a study of T cell responses to AZD1222 COVID-19 vaccine. The study's findings and limits: Sampling that yielded the repertoires occurred only after the peak T cell response.

Regarding this clone: The antigen is unknown. This sample includes further DNA sequences coding for the same CDR3.

The method was immunoSEQ multiplex PCR; TCRdb's version includes in-frame clones alone and lacks a portion of them. The table has fewer than 150,000 clones, just over 90% seen once. The origin of this receptor is an adult in good health. Sample: peripheral blood, taken on day 0 of AZD1222 vaccination.

CDR3 sequence: CASSNRGGTEAFF. CDR3 nucleotide sequence: TGTGCCAGTAGTAACAGGGGTGGGACTGAAGCTTTCTTT. V usage is TRBV19 and J usage is TRBJ1-1, with TRBD1 matching 7 bases. The germline V gene has CDR1 LNHDA and CDR2 SQIVND (reference sequence). Trimming removed 4 bases from V and 5 bases from J; junction bases left unmatched: 4. This CDR3 is built from 13 residues.